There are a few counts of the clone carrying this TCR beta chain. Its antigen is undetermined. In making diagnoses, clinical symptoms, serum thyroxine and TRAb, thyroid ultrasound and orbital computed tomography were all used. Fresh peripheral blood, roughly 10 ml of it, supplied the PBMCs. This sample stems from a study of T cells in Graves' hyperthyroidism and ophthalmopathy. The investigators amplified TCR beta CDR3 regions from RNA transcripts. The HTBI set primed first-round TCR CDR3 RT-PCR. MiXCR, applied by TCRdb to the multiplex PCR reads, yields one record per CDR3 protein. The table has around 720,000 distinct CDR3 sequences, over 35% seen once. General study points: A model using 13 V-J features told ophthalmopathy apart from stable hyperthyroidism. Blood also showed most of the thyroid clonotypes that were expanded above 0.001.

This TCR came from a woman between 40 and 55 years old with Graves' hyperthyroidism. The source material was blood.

Here the CDR3 DNA reads TGTGCCAGCCAAGGGGTGAATCAGCCCCAGCATTTT. This sequence encodes CASQGVNQPQHF. The V and J genes are TRBV6-5 and TRBJ1-5, with D perhaps matching TRBD1 (5 bases). The germline V gene encodes CDR1 MNHEY and CDR2 SVGAGI. Trimming pared 8 bases from V and 4 bases from J, leaving 9 bases between. CDR3 length equals 12 residues.